The T cell receptor (beta chain) described here comes from a study of T cell responses to AZD1222 COVID-19 vaccine. Turning to the study itself: Combined were second doses at about 4 or about 12 weeks. Whole-study results and caveats: The CD4 TCRs associated with vaccination extended across spike and predominated at 160-218 and 743-854. It should be noted that donors were predominantly white British and more often female, and clonal diversity was possibly underestimated.

V lost 5 bases and J lost 3, with 11 bases in between. This CDR3 is 13 amino acids long. The data were produced by immunoSEQ multiplex PCR, yet TCRdb's version contains in-frame clones alone and is incomplete. The sample yields about 90,000 clones, approximately 86% seen once. With regard to this clone: No antigen is known for it.

V and J are TRBV12-3 or TRBV12-4 and TRBJ2-7; D possibly corresponds to TRBD1 (6 bases). The sequences come from peripheral blood, collected on day 0 of AZD1222 vaccination. The receptor was derived from an adult in good health. CDR3 sequence (DNA): TGTGCCAGCAGTCGACAGGATATCTACGAGCAGTACTTC. The encoded protein is CASSRQDIYEQYF.